This is a list of T cell receptor beta chains from one sample in a study of shared clonotypes between healthy human individuals. This table comes from immunoSEQ multiplex PCR, and its TCRdb copy is limited to in-frame clones, with some not included. The table has some 2,500,000 clones, 80% to 95% seen once. The source material was naive CD4+ T cells from PBMCs. The receptor source for this set is a man between 18 and 29 years old in good health. Some clones in this sample may be carry-over from other donors' samples. Both conserved end residues are part of each CDR3. D genes are given only for firm matches. Only part of the rows carry a size: once, few, many, or a class if the clone is expanded.

V gene	D gene	J gene	clone size	CDR3 DNA	CDR3 protein
TRBV10-3	TRBD1	TRBJ2-1	.	TGTGCCATCAAAAAGACAGGGCGAGAGGATGAGCAGTTCTTC	CAIKKTGREDEQFF
TRBV9	TRBD2	TRBJ2-5	once	TGTGCCAGCAGCGCCCGACGACTAGCGGGAGGGGGAGAGACCCAGTACTTC	CASSARRLAGGGETQYF
TRBV28	TRBD2	TRBJ2-1	.	TGTGCCAGCAGCCGACTAGCGGCGAGCTCCTACAATGAGCAGTTCTTC	CASSRLAASSYNEQFF
TRBV28	.	TRBJ1-2	.	TGTGCCAGCAGTCTCTTTAACTATGGCTACACCTTC	CASSLFNYGYTF
TRBV15	TRBD1	TRBJ1-4	.	TGTGCCACCAGCATCACCGGGACAGGGAATGAAAAACTGTTTTTT	CATSITGTGNEKLFF
TRBV9	.	TRBJ2-3	once	TGTGCCAGCAGACCTACCCGCGATACGCAGTATTTT	CASRPTRDTQYF
TRBV7-2	.	TRBJ1-1	.	TGTGCCAGCAGCTCCGCACTGAACACTGAAGCTTTCTTT	CASSSALNTEAFF
TRBV9	.	TRBJ2-2	once	TGTGCCAGCAGCGTAGGCAGGTCCGGGGAGCTGTTTTTT	CASSVGRSGELFF
TRBV5-8	TRBD1	TRBJ2-3	.	TGTGCCAGCAGCTTGGTCTTGGGACAGGGGGTGGTAGATACGCAGTATTTT	CASSLVLGQGVVDTQYF
TRBV7-2	TRBD1	TRBJ1-1	.	TGTGCCAGCAGCGCACAGGGGATCGGCACTGAAGCTTTCTTT	CASSAQGIGTEAFF
TRBV5-5	.	TRBJ2-1	.	TGTGCCAGCAGCTTAGATTTTTTCGACAGAAGCTCCTACAATGAGCAGTTCTTC	CASSLDFFDRSSYNEQFF
TRBV29-1	.	TRBJ2-1	once	TGCAGCGCTAAACCGGGGGAAACACGGAATGAGCAGTTCTTC	CSAKPGETRNEQFF
TRBV18	TRBD1	TRBJ2-3	.	TGTGCCAGCTCCCAGGGGGTCTCGGATACGCAGTATTTT	CASSQGVSDTQYF
TRBV5-5	TRBD1	TRBJ1-5	.	TGTGCCAGCAGCACCCAGACAGGGATGGTTCAGCCCCAGCATTTT	CASSTQTGMVQPQHF